The entry that follows covers one T cell receptor (beta chain) sequence. The sample comes from a study of technical replicates of blood from four donors. V lost 2 bases to trimming and J lost 0 bases, with 7 bases between them. The germline V gene encodes CDR1 PRHDT and CDR2 FYEKMQ (reference sequence). This CDR3 has 14 amino acids. The assay was immunoSEQ multiplex PCR, and TCRdb's table has in-frame clones only and misses some. The sample has 74,000 or so clones, about 96% seen once; the top ten hold around 0.2%. The sequencing input was T cells isolated from PBMCs. The chain has TRBV13 and TRBJ1-1; D remains unclear. This sequence was found in a human donor in good health. The CDR3 spells CASSLSGLNTEAFF. DNA of the CDR3: TGTGCCAGCAGCTTATCAGGCCTGAACACTGAAGCTTTCTTT.